This T cell receptor beta chain came from a study of glioma-infiltrating T cells. General study findings and limits: Above-expected tissue-blood divergence occurred in all gliomas, most in low-grade ones. Very few CDR3 sequences were shared between tissue and blood.

Deletions cut 2 bases from V and 7 bases from J, with 11 bases between. Germline-derived CDR1 and CDR2 are SGHAT and FQNNGV. The CDR3 consists of 13 residues. Points on this clonotype: Its cognate antigen is unknown.

Using RNA template, CDR3s of TCR alpha and beta were amplified with iRepertoire arm-PCR. Input was roughly 85-450 ng of tissue mRNA or PBMC total RNA. MiXCR, applied by TCRdb to the multiplex PCR reads, yields one record per CDR3 protein. The sample lists about 89,000 distinct CDR3 sequences, less than 30% occurring once. The origin of this receptor is a human donor with low-grade glioma or glioblastoma, undergoing nonglioma brain surgery, or in good health (not recorded which). The chain is built from TRBV11-2 and TRBJ1-1; TRBD1 might be the D (5 bases). The sample consisted of glioma tissue, nonneoplastic brain tissue, or PBMCs (not recorded which). The CDR3 bases are TGTGCCAGCAGCTTACCCGGACACTGTGAAGCTTTCTTT. Its protein product is CASSLPGHCEAFF.